A single sample is the source of the 2 T cell receptor beta chains below, sequenced in a study of cytomegalovirus exposure and HLA in healthy donors. PCR was performed using 60 Vbeta and 13 Jbeta primers. Libraries were prepared by immunoSEQ multiplex PCR; TCRdb keeps only in-frame clonotypes and omits some of them. The sample has 35,000 to 45,000 clones, and its top ten clones hold 3.5% to 4%. Sequencing input: PBMCs. These receptors all come from a male donor in good health and CMV-seronegative.

The CDR3 coding sequence is TGTGCCAGCAGTTCGGGCTATGGCTACACCTTC. As protein: CASSSGYGYTF. The V gene is TRBV27, the J gene TRBJ1-2; D unclear. Looked up from germline, CDR1 is MNHEY and CDR2 is SMNVEV (reference sequence). The V end lost 4 bases, the J end lost 4 bases, and 4 bases lay between the germline ends. This CDR3 spans 11 amino acids.

This chain uses TRBV6-6 with TRBJ2-2; TRBD1 aligns across 9 bases. The CDR3 sequence is 15 residues long. V dropped 6 bases and J dropped 1; count of bases not matched to a gene: 3. From germline, CDR1 is MNHNY and CDR2 SVGAGI (reference sequence). CDR3 coding DNA: TGTGCCAGCAGAAGACAGGGGGAGAACACCGGGGAGCTGTTTTTT. It codes for CASRRQGENTGELFF.